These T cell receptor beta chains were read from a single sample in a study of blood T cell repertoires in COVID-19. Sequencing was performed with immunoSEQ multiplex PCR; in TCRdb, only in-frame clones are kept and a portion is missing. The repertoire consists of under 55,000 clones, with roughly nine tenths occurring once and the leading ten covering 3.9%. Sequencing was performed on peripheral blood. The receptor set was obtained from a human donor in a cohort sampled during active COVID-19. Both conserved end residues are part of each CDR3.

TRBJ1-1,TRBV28,CASSGHSLGRPSTEAFF
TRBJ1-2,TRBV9,CASSVRFQGGYTF
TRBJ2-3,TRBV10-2,CASSELSTSGATQYF
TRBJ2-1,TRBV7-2,CASSPNRWSSYNEQFF
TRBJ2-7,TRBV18,CASSPLVGTRSYEQYF
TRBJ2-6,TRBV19,CASRDRVAGANVLTF
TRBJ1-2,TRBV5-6,CASSLDRVVSYTF
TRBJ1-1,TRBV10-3,CAIQQGADTEAFF
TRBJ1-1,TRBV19,CASSIPATGGVGKGAFF
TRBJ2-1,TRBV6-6,CASRDRGDYNEQFF
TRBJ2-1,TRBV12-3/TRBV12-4,CASSFPGRNEQFF
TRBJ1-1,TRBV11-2,CASSLAPITEAFF
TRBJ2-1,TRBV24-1,CATSDNRGGGFYNEQFF
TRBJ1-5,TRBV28,CASSFGGAGLHNQPQHF
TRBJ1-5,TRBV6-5,CASSPRPGQPQHF
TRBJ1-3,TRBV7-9,CASSLMGGRGPGNTIYF